The rows below give T cell receptor beta chains drawn from one sample of a study of blood T cell repertoires in COVID-19. The assay was immunoSEQ multiplex PCR, and TCRdb's table has in-frame clones only and misses some. This sample has approximately 120,000 clones, with around 82% found just once. The specimen was peripheral blood. These receptor sequences come from a woman between 50 and 59 years old with acute or convalescent COVID-19. Both conserved end residues are part of each CDR3. A D gene is named only where the DNA matches it firmly. Size is stated for part of the rows, as once, few or many counts, or as a class when the clone is expanded.

J gene,CDR3 length,V gene,D gene,clone size,CDR3 protein
TRBJ1-1,12,TRBV3-1/TRBV3-2,NA,NA,CASSQDSTEAFF
TRBJ1-5,16,TRBV7-8,TRBD1,NA,CASSPYTGEINQPQHF
TRBJ1-4,18,TRBV11-3,TRBD1,NA,CASSLDRGRCSTNEKLFF
TRBJ1-3,15,TRBV19,NA,NA,CASSRGGKDGNTIYF
TRBJ1-1,15,TRBV7-2,NA,NA,CASSQQGVGYTEAFF
TRBJ1-2,16,TRBV11-1,TRBD1,few,CASSSIQGAVNYGYTF
TRBJ1-5,13,TRBV6-5,NA,NA,CASRGQSNQPQHF
TRBJ2-5,15,TRBV5-4,TRBD2,NA,CASSPGTSGQETQYF
TRBJ1-4,12,TRBV5-4,NA,NA,CASSFTLWRGVF
TRBJ1-1,17,TRBV18,NA,few,CASSPPGSLGRNTEAFF
TRBJ1-2,14,TRBV10-3,TRBD1,NA,CAISKDRGQDGYTF
TRBJ1-2,17,TRBV7-9,NA,NA,CASSLNRPRREAIGYTF
TRBJ2-1,17,TRBV4-2,NA,NA,CASSQYGTMESYNEQFF
TRBJ2-7,14,TRBV27,TRBD1,NA,CASSSGRGLGEQYF
TRBJ1-1,15,TRBV6-6,TRBD1,NA,CASAWVRGRSTEAFF
TRBJ2-7,17,TRBV15,NA,NA,CATSREVGPRSSYEQYF
TRBJ2-1,13,TRBV18,NA,NA,CASSPRPGNEQFF
TRBJ2-3,14,TRBV5-8,TRBD2,NA,CASSARGGRDTQYF
TRBJ2-7,15,TRBV19,NA,NA,CASSIEQGRSSEQYF
TRBJ2-7,13,TRBV11-2,NA,NA,CASSLGGSYEQYF
TRBJ1-5,15,TRBV15,NA,NA,CATSKGRGSDQPQHF
TRBJ2-1,17,TRBV14,TRBD2,NA,CASSHPLGGGPWNEQFF
TRBJ1-3,17,TRBV7-2,NA,NA,CASSHKGGGLSGNTIYF
TRBJ1-5,17,TRBV9,NA,NA,CASSVGLGGDRDQPQHF
TRBJ1-2,15,TRBV7-6,TRBD1,once,CASSPWTGPLYGYTF